This T cell receptor beta chain was profiled in a study of CD8 T cells in ankylosing spondylitis. In TCRdb, the 5' RACE reads were re-called with MiXCR into one record per CDR3 protein. Among some 400,000 distinct CDR3 sequences, about 22% were seen once, and the ten largest hold roughly a sixth. The table lists this clonotype with a few counts. The antigen is unknown. Study outcomes and limitations: According to the report, clones linked to the disease were significantly enriched in matched synovial fluid samples taken from ankylosing spondylitis patients. One TCR beta motif, made up of roughly eight highly homologous variants, appeared characteristic of ankylosing spondylitis blood.

This receptor was taken from a male donor with ankylosing spondylitis. The specimen sequenced was blood, either unsorted or a sorted T cell fraction (not recorded which).

The CDR3 loop is CSVDQGTGDTQYF. CDR3 bases: TGCAGCGTGGACCAAGGGACAGGGGATACGCAGTATTTT. This chain uses TRBV29-1 with TRBJ2-3, with 9 positions matching TRBD1. CDR1 SQVTM and CDR2 ANQGSEA come from the germline V gene. CDR3 length equals 13 residues. The ends lost 6 bases at V and 6 bases at J; junction bases unmatched: 7.